This T cell receptor (beta chain) was captured by sequencing in a study of cytomegalovirus exposure and HLA in healthy donors. This CDR3 contains 13 residues. Trimming left V 10 bases short and J 4 bases short, with 16 bases between. CDR1 is ENHRY, CDR2 SYGVKD, per germline. Points from the study as a whole: Among TCR beta chains, those listed as cytomegalovirus-associated numbered under 200.

Points on this clone: The antigen remains undetermined.

Sequencing used immunoSEQ multiplex PCR; TCRdb keeps in-frame clones, though not all of them. This table has 150,000 or so clones, around nine tenths appearing once. The TCR sequence derives from a woman aged 25 to 39 in good health and CMV-seronegative. The J gene is TRBJ2-5, the V gene TRBV10-3, with D perhaps matching TRBD2 (5 bases). Sequencing input: PBMCs. The CDR3 nucleotides read TGTGCCACGGGGATGGGTATGCGAGAGACCCAGTACTTC. It translates to CATGMGMRETQYF.